Below, one TCR beta chain is given with its context. It has no known antigen specificity. Base qualities are not at hand, and no much larger clone is one base apart. This sample was taken from a study of shared clonotypes between healthy human individuals (dated by TCRdb to between 2020 and 2021). Regarding the complete study: The cohort included a few men and two women between 18 and 49 years of age. To increase sequencing depth and limit assay-specific biases, different laboratories used diverse techniques to prepare libraries and sequence TCR repertoires. Leukapheresis yielded between about 0.85 and 9 billion PBMCs per donor. For each donor, CD4 naive and CD4 memory were each run on three plates, CD8 naive on two plates, and CD8 memory on one plate. To estimate repertoire size and how much clonotype sharing occurs between individuals, the study deeply sequenced the blood TCR repertoires of about five healthy adults. On the study overall, not on this receptor specifically: Even with the large sequencing depth, rarefaction of the sorted-subset datasets indicated that sequencing was incomplete. Pairwise subsampling indicated that sequencing depth was expected to affect the degree of clonotype sharing among donors. Compared with non-shared clonotypes, clonotypes shared by all four sorted-subset donors had higher generation probabilities. Sampling was limited to blood, and TCR repertoires in tissue likely differ from TCR repertoires in blood. Naive subsets generally had larger estimated clonotype richness than memory subsets. Across four donors, 5% to 6% of naive CD4, approximately 3.6% of naive CD8, about 2.3% of memory CD4, and about 0.4% of memory CD8 clonotypes were shared. The small number of donors limited the genetic and exposure-history diversity represented.

CD8 naive samples consisted of CD45RO-negative cells that were positively selected for CCR7, yielding a CD45RA+CCR7+ population without TemRA cells. The donors were healthy, HIV-negative adults who had no recently reported acute infections or vaccinations. Every donor was a Caucasian adult living in Nashville, Tennessee, USA. Blood was collected by leukapheresis, and PBMCs were isolated by Ficoll-Histopaque density gradient centrifugation and then cryopreserved in liquid nitrogen vapor phase. Analytical flow cytometry was used to check the purity and quantity of every magnetically sorted T cell population. From each sorted fraction, genomic DNA was isolated and quantified by UV absorbance on a Nanodrop 2000c. TCR CDR3 regions were amplified from genomic DNA by multiplex PCR using the deep immunoSEQ assay. Extracted genomic DNA from each cell subset was distributed evenly across all wells of several immunoSEQ 96-well plates, and each plate was treated as a replicate. Each replicate PCR for sorted subsets received around 0.2 ug genomic DNA, equal to tens of thousands of T cell genomes. Purified libraries were quantified with a Qubit 3.0 fluorometer, sized on a Bioanalyzer 2100, and re-quantified with the KAPA Library Quantification kit. Every immunoSEQ 96-well plate was sequenced on a separate single-read 150-cycle Illumina NextSeq 550 flow cell. Per the original workflow: Because the immunoSEQ output included only junctional sequences and no quality scores, the filtering could not be the same as the filtering used for full-length reads. To assign V/J genes and CDR3, sequences were annotated using PyIR, a Python wrapper for IgBLAST v1.9, with IMGT germline references. Reads were removed for weak V/J assignments (E-value above 1e-6), missing CDR3, stop codons, out-of-frame junctions, or ambiguous translated residues. A V3J clonotype was defined by an identical inferred V gene, J gene, and CDR3 amino acid sequence. To compute the percentage overlap between repertoires, the number of shared unique clonotypes was divided by the size of the smaller repertoire. Three approaches were used to assess repertoire richness: RTK rarefaction, the Chao1 estimator, and Recon v2.1 estimates of unobserved clonotypes. For all TCRbeta clonotypes obtained by the gDNA method from several donors, generation probabilities were computed with OLGA. TCRdb obtained this table from immuneACCESS and retained in-frame rearrangements with V and J assigned. These tables miss some clones; where compared with another copy, unresolved V genes account for less than half of the shortfall, and the remainder is unexplained. The V and J calls and clone size are taken from that table; D and trimming were inferred from the DNA. This sample lists hundreds of thousands of clones; roughly 95% were detected once. The ten largest clones represent 0.11% of the sample.

The TCR comes from a woman aged 30 to 39 in good health. The sample comprised naive CD8+ T cells sorted from blood. The sample's cell subset or site label is to be understood as: CD45RA+CCR7+.

The nucleotide sequence reads TGTGCCAGTAGTCGGGACCCAGAGGGACCGAACACTGAAGCTTTCTTT. Its translation reads: CASSRDPEGPNTEAFF. The sequence links TRBV19 to TRBJ1-1, and possibly TRBD1, on 5 matching bases. V loses 5 bases, J loses 1 base, and the germline ends lie 17 bases apart. The germline V gene (reference sequence) gives CDR1 as LNHDA and CDR2 as SQIVND. Reading from cysteine to phenylalanine, the CDR3 counts 16 amino acids. This entry keeps only the CDR3 DNA: 48 bases, framed from base 1. The CDR3 plus the reference TRBV19 and TRBJ1-1 genes for the other parts give the full variable domain: DGGITQSPKYLFRKEGQNVTLSCEQNLNHDAMYWYRQDPGQGLRLIYYSQIVNDFQKGDIAEGYSVSREKKESFPLTVTSAQKNPTAFYLCASSRDPEGPNTEAFFGQGTRLTVV.